These 18 T cell receptor beta chains share one sample of origin, sequenced in a study of STAT5B mutations in CD4+ large granular lymphocyte leukemia (dated by TCRdb to between 2021 and 2022). Library preparation employed the immunoSEQ multiplex PCR assay. TCRdb took this table from immuneACCESS and kept in-frame rearrangements with V and J called. Such tables lack part of the clones; where checked against another copy, unresolved V genes explain under half of the gap, and the rest is unexplained. A total of around 35,000 clones appear in this sample, roughly four fifths of them only once. The ten largest clones represent about 0.3% of the sample. The sequenced sample consisted of CD4+ T cells from blood buffy coats. The receptors stem from a human donor in good health.

CDR3 in amino acids: CAISDGQGGYEQYF. The CDR3 region has the DNA TGTGCCATCAGTGATGGGCAGGGAGGCTACGAGCAGTACTTC. The chain has TRBV10-3 and TRBJ2-7, with a possible D match to TRBD2 (6 bases). The V end lost 3 bases, the J end lost 3 bases, and 12 bases lay between the germline ends. Germline V CDR1 and CDR2: ENHRY, SYGVKD. This CDR3 is built from 14 residues.

This clone was observed a few times. The chain is built from TRBV28 and TRBJ1-1, with 9 bases lining up with TRBD1. From germline, CDR1 is MDHEN and CDR2 SYDVKM. The CDR3 contains 18 residues. V trimming: 5 bases; J trimming: 1 base; junction bases outside the gene matches: 14. DNA of the CDR3: TGTGCCAGCAGTCCTATCACACAGGGGGCGCGGGGGAACACTGAAGCTTTCTTT. It yields the protein CASSPITQGARGNTEAFF.

This sequence joins TRBV18 and TRBJ2-2; no clear D. Deletions cut 1 base from V and 1 base from J, with 10 bases between. Germline loops: CDR1 KGHSH, CDR2 LQKENI. This CDR3 region has 16 residues. This CDR3 reads CASSPLAGRNTGELFF. As DNA, the CDR3 is TGTGCCAGCTCACCACTTGCCGGAAGGAACACCGGGGAGCTGTTTTTT.

This CDR3 is CASSQVLSDETYEQYF. The CDR3 bases are TGCGCCAGCAGCCAAGTCTTGTCAGACGAGACCTACGAGCAGTACTTC. The V and J genes are TRBV4-1 and TRBJ2-7; D unresolved. CDR1 is MGHRA, CDR2 YSYEKL, per germline. Trimming removed 1 base at V and 2 bases at J, with 15 bases between. This CDR3 contains 16 residues.

CDR3 nucleotide sequence: TGTGCCAGCAGCTTACTGGGGGTTGCCGGGGAGCTGTTTTTT. Its translation is CASSLLGVAGELFF. This chain links TRBV7-9 with TRBJ2-2; D tentatively fits TRBD1 or TRBD2 (5 bases each). From germline, CDR1 is SEHNR and CDR2 FQNEAQ (reference sequence). The V and J ends lost 2 bases and 6 bases respectively, with 10 bases between them. CDR3 length: 14 amino acids. Filled out from reference TRBV7-9 and TRBJ2-2, the complete variable domain reads DTGVSQNPRHKITKRGQNVTFRCDPISEHNRLYWYRQTLGQGPEFLTYFQNEAQLEKSRLLSDRFSAERPKGSFSTLEIQRTEQGDSAMYLCASSLLGVAGELFFGEGSRLTVL.

The chain is built from TRBV6-4 and TRBJ1-2; D unclear. The V and J ends lost 0 bases and 5 bases respectively, with 31 bases between them. The CDR3 is 21 amino acids. The V gene's germline CDR1 is MRHNA and CDR2 SNTAGT. As DNA, the CDR3 is TGTGCCAGCAGTGACTCGGGTGTTGGCTTATTGTACGTCGAAGACCCTTATGGCTACACCTTC. Its protein is CASSDSGVGLLYVEDPYGYTF.

This clone was found a few times. The CDR3 DNA is TGTGCCAGCCTTGATTTGCAGGGGGCAACTGAAGCTTTCTTT. Residues: CASLDLQGATEAFF. V usage is TRBV2 and J usage is TRBJ1-1; 8 bases line up with TRBD1. The germline CDR1 and CDR2 sequences are SNHLY and FYNNEI. J lost 5 bases, V lost 8 bases, and 10 bases had no gene match. The CDR3 runs to 14 residues.

V and J are TRBV4-1 and TRBJ1-5; 8 bases map to TRBD1. Germline CDR1 reads MGHRA; CDR2 reads YSYEKL. The ends lost 3 bases at V and 5 bases at J; junction bases unmatched: 6. The CDR3 sequence is 15 residues long. The CDR3 bases are TGCGCCAGCAGCCAGGACAGGGCAACATATCAGCCCCAGCATTTT. This encodes CASSQDRATYQPQHF.

The V and J genes are TRBV19 and TRBJ1-2; possibly TRBD1 for D (5 bases). Germline V gene lookup returns CDR1 LNHDA and CDR2 SQIVND (reference sequence). The length of the CDR3 is 15 residues. Trimming removed 6 bases from V and 4 bases from J, with 18 bases in between. In DNA, the CDR3 is TGTGCCAGTAGCATGAAGGGGCAGGGAGGCTATGGCTACACCTTC. It is translated as CASSMKGQGGYGYTF. The variable domain in full, with the rest retrieved from reference TRBV19 and TRBJ1-2, is DGGITQSPKYLFRKEGQNVTLSCEQNLNHDAMYWYRQDPGQGLRLIYYSQIVNDFQKGDIAEGYSVSREKKESFPLTVTSAQKNPTAFYLCASSMKGQGGYGYTFGSGTRLTVV.

This clone came up a few times. J is TRBJ1-2 and V is TRBV14; D call uncertain. This CDR3 is built from 13 residues. V shed 1 base and J shed 8 bases, with 11 bases lying between them. Germline loops: CDR1 SGHDN, CDR2 FVKESK. The CDR3 nucleotides read TGTGCCAGCAGCCAAGCCACATATGGCGGCTACACCTTC. Translated: CASSQATYGGYTF.

V usage is TRBV11-2 and J usage is TRBJ2-3, with 9 bases matching TRBD2. Per the germline V gene, CDR1 is SGHAT and CDR2 is FQNNGV. J gave up 5 bases and V 4 bases, and 13 bases lay outside the gene matches. The CDR3 loop spans 17 amino acids. The CDR3 is CASSYALAGGRIDTQYF. The CDR3 coding sequence is TGTGCCAGCAGCTATGCTCTTGCGGGGGGGCGTATAGATACGCAGTATTTT.

The V and J genes are TRBV6-5 and TRBJ1-2, with D perhaps TRBD1 (5 bases). Germline CDR1 is MNHEY and CDR2 is SVGAGI. Trimming took off 0 bases at V and 3 bases at J, with 8 bases between the two ends. The CDR3 has 14 amino acids. The chain's CDR3 is CASSYSRGDYGYTF. The CDR3 nucleotides read TGTGCCAGCAGTTACTCAAGGGGAGACTATGGCTACACCTTC.

The chain carries TRBV7-9 and TRBJ2-5; D could derive from TRBD1 or TRBD2 (6 bases each). Germline V CDR1 and CDR2: SEHNR, FQNEAQ (reference sequence). The length of the CDR3 is 19 residues. Between the trimmed V and J ends, which lost 5 bases and 1 base, there was a span of 26 bases. CDR3 nucleotide sequence: TGTGCCAGCAGCCCGCGAGGGGGGAATAGGGGACGGGTCCAAGAGACCCAGTACTTC. Amino acids: CASSPRGGNRGRVQETQYF.

V and J are TRBV10-2 and TRBJ2-5; a possible D gene is TRBD1 (8 bases). The CDR3 is made up of 13 amino acids. Germline V gene lookup returns CDR1 WSHSY and CDR2 SAAADI. The V gene lost 8 bases and the J gene lost 3 bases, with 13 bases spanning the gap. CDR3 in amino acids: CASGGDRKETQYF. As DNA, the CDR3 is TGCGCCAGCGGGGGGGACAGGAAAGAGACCCAGTACTTC.

This chain links TRBV7-2 with TRBJ2-7; D is undetermined. The CDR3 sequence is 13 residues long. The germline gives CDR1 SGHTA, CDR2 FQGNSA. The V end lost 1 base, the J end lost 3 bases, and 7 bases lay between the germline ends. CDR3 nucleotides: TGTGCCAGCAGCTTAGTGGATTTCTACGAGCAGTACTTC. Protein product: CASSLVDFYEQYF.

V is TRBV7-9 and J is TRBJ2-1; TRBD1 agrees at 9 bases. Germline lookup yields CDR1 SEHNR and CDR2 FQNEAQ (reference sequence). This CDR3 comprises 14 residues. J gave up 5 bases and V 4 bases, and 3 bases lay outside the gene matches. Here the CDR3 DNA reads TGTGCCAGCAGCTATGGGACAGGGAACAATGAGCAGTTCTTC. This codes for CASSYGTGNNEQFF.

This chain uses TRBV9 with TRBJ1-3; 10 bases align to TRBD1. CDR1 and CDR2 (germline): SGDLS, YYNGEE. The CDR3 totals 19 residues. J gave up 0 bases and V 3 bases, and 12 bases lay outside the gene matches. The CDR3 nucleotides are TGTGCCAGCAGCGGCGCCCGGGACAGGGGACCCTACTCTGGAAACACCATATATTTT. Protein: CASSGARDRGPYSGNTIYF.

The V gene is TRBV5-4, the J gene TRBJ1-1; no clear D. V dropped 2 bases and J dropped 0 bases, with 8 bases sitting between them. Germline-derived CDR1 and CDR2 are SGHNT and YYREEE (reference sequence). There are 14 residues in the CDR3. CDR3 bases: TGTGCCAGCAGCTTTGAACTGATGAACACTGAAGCTTTCTTT. Amino acids: CASSFELMNTEAFF.